The TCR beta chain described here comes from a study of blood T cell repertoires in COVID-19. Study-wide context: Donors in the United States, Italy and Spain gave samples during acute or convalescent COVID-19.

This CDR3 comprises 13 residues. Germline lookup yields CDR1 KGHDR and CDR2 SFDVKD. V was clipped by 2 bases and J by 11 bases, with 13 bases between them. Those who participated ranged in age from about 18 to 89 years and resided in approximately 23 US areas. Assay: immunoSEQ multiplex PCR; the TCRdb copy retains only in-frame clones and omits some. The sample lists 300,000 to 400,000 clones; 75% to 90% were seen once. This TCR derives from a man between 18 and 35 years old who had recovered from COVID-19. What was sequenced was PBMCs or T cells enriched from blood (not recorded which). The J gene is TRBJ2-3, the V gene TRBV24-1; D call uncertain. Here the CDR3 reads CATSDSPLERQYF. Here the CDR3 DNA reads TGTGCCACCAGTGATTCCCCTTTAGAGCGGCAGTATTTT.